The clone carrying this T cell receptor (beta chain) was picked up one time. The target antigen is unknown. This sample is part of a study of shared clonotypes between healthy human individuals. Study-wide points: Researchers sampled blood only, noting tissue repertoires likely differ. Sharing across a few donors was seen in roughly 5% of naive CD4 clonotypes.

Profiling relied on immunoSEQ multiplex PCR, and the TCRdb table lists in-frame clones only, not all of them. This table holds over a million clones, around 98% found once. Between the trimmed V and J ends, which lost 10 bases and 1 base, there was a span of 10 bases. The CDR3 totals 12 residues. Germline V gene lookup returns CDR1 MNHNS and CDR2 SASEGT. The genes are TRBV6-1 and TRBJ1-1; a possible D gene is TRBD1 (5 bases). The sequenced sample consisted of naive CD4+ T cells sorted from blood. Subset of the sample: CD45RA+ positively selected. This TCR was recovered from a man aged 30 to 45 in good health. The DNA for the CDR3 is TGTGCCATCGGGAGGGGGAACACTGAAGCTTTCTTT. Translating gives CAIGRGNTEAFF.